This T cell receptor (beta chain) was sequenced in a study of T cells after yellow fever vaccination. Findings and caveats of the study: Though weaker, the secondary response peaked faster, on day 5 versus 15. The study re-detected most primary-vaccination clones after the booster (96% CD4, around 89% CD8). Some clonotypes, a small share, were shared between CD4 and CD8 compartments.

TCR cDNA, made by 5'RACE template switching, carried an added universal primer site and UMIs. TCRdb reprocessed the 5' RACE reads with MiXCR, giving one entry per CDR3 protein. The sample yields 300,000 to 350,000 distinct CDR3 sequences, 8% to 9.5% seen once. J lost 7 bases, V lost 0 bases, and 9 bases had no gene match. CDR1 and CDR2 from the germline V gene are SGHNT and YYREEE (reference sequence). CDR3 size: 15 residues. In the case of this clonotype: Antigen specificity is unknown.

Sequenced material: PBMCs, taken roughly 46 days after the first yellow fever vaccination. The chain is built from TRBV5-4 and TRBJ2-7, with 8 nucleotides matching TRBD1. This sequence was found in a man aged 18 to 30 who received the YFV17D yellow fever vaccine. The CDR3: CASSLAGQGAREQYF. The CDR3 DNA sequence: TGTGCCAGCAGCTTGGCGGGCCAGGGGGCGCGAGAGCAGTACTTC.